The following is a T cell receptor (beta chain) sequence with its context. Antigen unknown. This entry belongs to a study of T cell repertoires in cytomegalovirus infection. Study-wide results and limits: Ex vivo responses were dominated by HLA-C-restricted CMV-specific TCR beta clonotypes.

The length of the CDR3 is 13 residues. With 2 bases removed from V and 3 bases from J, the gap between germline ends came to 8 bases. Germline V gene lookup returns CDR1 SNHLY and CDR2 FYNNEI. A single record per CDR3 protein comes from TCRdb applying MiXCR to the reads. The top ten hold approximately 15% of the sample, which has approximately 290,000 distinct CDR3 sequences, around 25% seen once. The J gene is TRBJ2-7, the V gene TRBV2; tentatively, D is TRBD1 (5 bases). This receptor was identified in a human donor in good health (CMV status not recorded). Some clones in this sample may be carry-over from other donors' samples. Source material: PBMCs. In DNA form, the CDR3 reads TGTGCCAGCAGTGAACCAGGGCGCTACGAGCAGTACTTC. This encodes CASSEPGRYEQYF.